These T cell receptor beta chains were read from a single sample in a study of CD8 T cell repertoires and HIV-1 epitope variants. Clones were read by immunoSEQ multiplex PCR, and TCRdb kept only the in-frame ones, dropping some. The sample carries 6,000 to 6,500 clones, 60% to 75% recorded once. These receptors lack a known antigen. The sample was cultured CD8+ T cells derived from PBMCs. Source of these receptors: a male donor with HIV. CDR3s include the opening cysteine and the closing phenylalanine or tryptophan. Each record gives: D gene, clone size, J gene, V gene, CDR3 DNA, CDR3 protein. A D gene is named only where the DNA matches it firmly. Only some rows state a clone size, as once, few, many or a class for expanded clones.

D: TRBD2; size: -; J: TRBJ2-1; V: TRBV2; DNA: TGTGCCAGCAGTGAAGCGCTTCCACTAGCGGGAGGCAATGAGCAGTTCTTC; CDR3: CASSEALPLAGGNEQFF
D: -; size: -; J: TRBJ2-6; V: TRBV28; DNA: TGTGCCAGCAGTTTTGGGGTACCGGGATCTGGGGCCAACGTCCTGACTTTC; CDR3: CASSFGVPGSGANVLTF
D: TRBD2; size: -; J: TRBJ2-1; V: TRBV11-2; DNA: TGTGCCAGCAGCTTATCCCCAGCGGGAGGTGTTGAGCAGTTCTTC; CDR3: CASSLSPAGGVEQFF
D: -; size: few; J: TRBJ1-1; V: TRBV30; DNA: TGTGCCTGGAGTCAACGGTGGGACACTGAAGCTTTCTTT; CDR3: CAWSQRWDTEAFF
D: TRBD2; size: once; J: TRBJ2-3; V: TRBV28; DNA: TGTGCCAGCAGTGCTTTAACTAGCGGGGCACCTGTTGATACGCAGTATTTT; CDR3: CASSALTSGAPVDTQYF
D: -; size: -; J: TRBJ2-2; V: TRBV5-1; DNA: TGCGCCAGCAGCTCGGCCCTCACCGGGGAGCTGTTTTTT; CDR3: CASSSALTGELFF
D: -; size: -; J: TRBJ1-4; V: TRBV7-9; DNA: TGTGCCAGCAGCTTAGGAGGAATTAATGAAAAACTGTTTTTT; CDR3: CASSLGGINEKLFF
D: -; size: -; J: TRBJ1-1; V: TRBV9; DNA: TGTGCCAGCAGCTCTTACCTGGGCGGTGAAGCTTTCTTT; CDR3: CASSSYLGGEAFF
D: TRBD1; size: -; J: TRBJ2-7; V: TRBV7-9; DNA: TGTGCCAGCAGCTTCGCCGCCGAGACAGGGGCGGGGGAGCAGTACTTC; CDR3: CASSFAAETGAGEQYF
D: -; size: -; J: TRBJ1-4; V: TRBV7-9; DNA: TGTGCCAGCAGTCCAGACGTGGGGGAAAAACTGTTTTTT; CDR3: CASSPDVGEKLFF
D: -; size: few; J: TRBJ2-1; V: TRBV5-4; DNA: TGTGCCAGCAGCTTGGGGGGACTTCTGAATGAGCAGTTCTTC; CDR3: CASSLGGLLNEQFF
D: -; size: few; J: TRBJ2-5; V: TRBV7-9; DNA: TGTGCCAGCAGCCCGGAGGTCCATACAGAGACCCAGTACTTC; CDR3: CASSPEVHTETQYF
D: -; size: -; J: TRBJ2-2; V: TRBV6-1; DNA: TGTGCCAGCGACGCCGGTAGCTGGGTGGGCGGGGAGCTGTTTTTT; CDR3: CASDAGSWVGGELFF
D: -; size: medium-sized; J: TRBJ1-3; V: TRBV13; DNA: TGTGCCAGCAGCGGTGGATTTGGGGCTAGCTCTGGAAACACCATATATTTT; CDR3: CASSGGFGASSGNTIYF
D: TRBD1; size: once; J: TRBJ2-2; V: TRBV7-3; DNA: TGTGCCAGCTCAAGTCCGGTACAGGGGGCAGCGAACACCGGGGAGCTGTTTTTT; CDR3: CASSSPVQGAANTGELFF
D: -; size: -; J: TRBJ1-2; V: TRBV6-4; DNA: TGTGCCAGCAGTGTCGAGCCGGGACAAAGCTATGGCTACACCTTC; CDR3: CASSVEPGQSYGYTF
D: -; size: few; J: TRBJ1-1; V: TRBV7-3; DNA: TGTGCCAGCAGGGACTCAGGGAACACTGAAGCTTTCTTT; CDR3: CASRDSGNTEAFF
D: TRBD1; size: -; J: TRBJ1-2; V: TRBV18; DNA: TGTGCCAGCGCACCGGATACCGAGAGTTTCGACAGGGGCGCGCTCAGCTATGGCTACACCTTC; CDR3: CASAPDTESFDRGALSYGYTF
D: -; size: few; J: TRBJ2-3; V: TRBV11-2; DNA: TGTGCCAGCAGCTTAGGAGATACGCAGTATTTT; CDR3: CASSLGDTQYF
D: -; size: -; J: TRBJ1-6; V: TRBV28; DNA: TGTGCCAGCAAATACCTCTCCTATAATTCACCCCTCCACTTT; CDR3: CASKYLSYNSPLHF
D: -; size: few; J: TRBJ2-2; V: TRBV27; DNA: TGTGCCAGCAGTTTAGAGGCCCCAGGGACCGGGGAGCTGTTTTTT; CDR3: CASSLEAPGTGELFF
D: -; size: few; J: TRBJ2-3; V: TRBV11-1; DNA: TGTGCCAGCAGCTTATCTGATACGCAGTATTTT; CDR3: CASSLSDTQYF
D: -; size: -; J: TRBJ2-5; V: TRBV6-5; DNA: TGTGCCAGCAGTTACCTTTCCGGGAGCCAAGAGACCCAGTACTTC; CDR3: CASSYLSGSQETQYF
D: -; size: -; J: TRBJ2-1; V: TRBV11-3; DNA: TGTGCCAGCAGCATTAGAGGGGGATCCTACAATGAGCAGTTCTTC; CDR3: CASSIRGGSYNEQFF
D: -; size: -; J: TRBJ2-1; V: TRBV27; DNA: TGTGCCAGCAGTTTTTCCATTAAGGGTACTCAGTTCTTC; CDR3: CASSFSIKGTQFF
D: -; size: -; J: TRBJ2-3; V: TRBV5-6; DNA: TGTGCCAGCAGCTTGTCTATCGGCCCACGCACAGATACGCAGTATTTT; CDR3: CASSLSIGPRTDTQYF
D: -; size: -; J: TRBJ1-1; V: TRBV11-3; DNA: TGTGCCAGCAGCTTGGAGGGAGGGAGAGAAGCTTTCTTT; CDR3: CASSLEGGREAFF
D: -; size: few; J: TRBJ2-7; V: TRBV7-9; DNA: TGTGCCAGCAGCCCCGTGCAGGGTTCCTACGAGCAGTACTTC; CDR3: CASSPVQGSYEQYF
D: -; size: -; J: TRBJ1-2; V: TRBV5-4; DNA: TGTGCCAGCAGCTTGGGATTTCAGGATGTAGGCGACTATGGCTACACCTTC; CDR3: CASSLGFQDVGDYGYTF
D: -; size: -; J: TRBJ2-2; V: TRBV5-1; DNA: TGCGCCAGCAGCTTCCTTCAGGTTTTCAGGGAACCAGGACTTGCCGGGGAGCTGTTTTTT; CDR3: CASSFLQVFREPGLAGELFF
D: -; size: few; J: TRBJ2-3; V: TRBV5-1; DNA: TGCGCCAGCAGCTTGTATGACACAGATACGCAGTATTTT; CDR3: CASSLYDTDTQYF
D: -; size: few; J: TRBJ2-7; V: TRBV7-9; DNA: TGTGCCAGCAGCCCGACCGACAGCACCTACGAGCAGTACTTC; CDR3: CASSPTDSTYEQYF